This TCR beta chain was recovered during a study of control samples from healthy donors and cancer patients. The data were produced by immunoSEQ multiplex PCR, yet TCRdb's version contains in-frame clones alone and is incomplete. This repertoire shows about 41,000 clones, about 94% found once; its top ten account for more than 20%. This CDR3 is 16 amino acids long. The germline CDR1 and CDR2 sequences are SEHNR and FQNEAQ (reference sequence). The junction had 14 bases not matched to a gene; V was cut back by 6 bases and J by 7 bases. This TCR came from a man aged 55 to 70 in good health. Sequencing was performed on blood. This sequence joins TRBV7-9 and TRBJ2-1, with TRBD1 matching 8 bases. The CDR3: CASRDDRGSLDNEQFF. The CDR3 DNA is TGTGCCAGCAGGGATGACAGGGGAAGCCTGGATAATGAGCAGTTCTTC. Based on the CDR3 plus reference TRBV7-9 and TRBJ2-1, the full variable domain is DTGVSQNPRHKITKRGQNVTFRCDPISEHNRLYWYRQTLGQGPEFLTYFQNEAQLEKSRLLSDRFSAERPKGSFSTLEIQRTEQGDSAMYLCASRDDRGSLDNEQFFGPGTRLTVL.